These 21 T cell receptor beta chains originate from one sample sequenced in a study of blood T cells in healthy people across ages. A second PCR of roughly 7 to 11 cycles used a sample-barcoded 5' primer and a J-beta primer mix. In TCRdb, the 5' RACE reads were re-called with MiXCR into one record per CDR3 protein. The sample contains about 1.7 million distinct CDR3 sequences, 28% of which appear only once. The sequencing input was blood. These receptors came from a woman in her 30s in good health.

The chain has TRBV6-5 and TRBJ2-6, with TRBD1 matching over 7 bases. V shed 6 bases and J 4 bases; nucleotides not matched to a gene: 3. The CDR3 runs to 14 residues. From germline, CDR1 is MNHEY and CDR2 SVGAGI. The CDR3 DNA reads TGTGCCAGCAGGACAGGGTGCGGGGCCAACGTCCTGACTTTC. Amino acid sequence: CASRTGCGANVLTF.

This clonotype occurred a few times. Written as DNA, the CDR3 is TGTGCCAGCAGTGCCGAGACAGTAGGTGGGCACAATGAGCAGTTCTTC. Translated, it gives CASSAETVGGHNEQFF. The rearrangement links TRBV28 to TRBJ2-1; D is possibly TRBD1 (5 bases). V gave up 5 bases and J gave up 5 bases, with 19 bases separating them. CDR1 MDHEN and CDR2 SYDVKM come from the germline V gene. The CDR3 is 16 residues long.

This clonotype has a count of ten or more. V is TRBV12-3 or TRBV12-4 and J is TRBJ2-5, with D possibly matching TRBD2 (5 bases). The CDR3 has 12 amino acids. V lost 6 bases and J lost 2, with 7 bases in between. The CDR3 DNA is TGTGCCAGCAGAGCGGAACAAGAGACCCAGTACTTC. It specifies CASRAEQETQYF.

This clonotype appeared a few times. The chain recombines TRBV7-2 with TRBJ2-7; D possibly corresponds to TRBD2 (5 bases). Germline loops: CDR1 SGHTA, CDR2 FQGNSA. The germline V and J ends were trimmed by 2 bases and 3 bases, with 17 bases remaining between them. CDR3 size: 16 residues. CDR3 loop: CASSLSGSASFYEQYF. Written as DNA, the CDR3 is TGTGCCAGCAGCTTATCAGGTAGCGCCTCCTTCTACGAGCAGTACTTC.

This clonotype was recorded many times. The chain carries TRBV29-1 and TRBJ2-7; 7 bases fit TRBD2. Germline CDR1 is SQVTM and CDR2 is ANQGSEA. After removal of 2 bases from V and 7 bases from J, the junction contained 14 bases not matched to a gene. CDR3 size: 15 residues. This chain's CDR3 is CSVETGSSGIREQYF. Written as DNA, the CDR3 is TGCAGCGTTGAAACTGGGTCTAGCGGTATACGAGAGCAGTACTTC.

The V and J genes are TRBV5-6 and TRBJ2-1; TRBD2 matches at 9 bases. Judging by the DNA end, TRBJ2-7 fits better; the J call may be wrong. The CDR3 totals 16 residues. CDR1 is SGHDT, CDR2 YYEEEE, per germline. The CDR3 nucleotides read TGTGCCAGCAGCCCTCTTCGGGCGGGAGGGGTTGATGAGCAGTACTTC. Translated: CASSPLRAGGVDEQYF.

The J gene is TRBJ1-5, the V gene TRBV30; D is unresolved. Per germline, CDR1 GTSNPN and CDR2 SVGIG (reference sequence). This CDR3 spans 13 amino acids. V was pared by 0 bases and J by 2 bases, with 5 bases between. The CDR3 protein is CAWSVDRNQPQHF. As DNA, the CDR3 is TGTGCCTGGAGTGTAGATCGCAATCAGCCCCAGCATTTT.

The chain combines TRBV30 with TRBJ2-1; TRBD1 might be the D (5 bases). This CDR3 has 13 amino acids. With 3 bases removed from V and 8 bases from J, the gap between germline ends came to 14 bases. Per the germline V gene, CDR1 is GTSNPN and CDR2 is SVGIG (reference sequence). The CDR3 DNA is TGTGCCTGGAGGAAAGGGGCTAGGTATGAGCAGTTCTTC. Protein product: CAWRKGARYEQFF.

The V gene is TRBV12-3 or TRBV12-4, the J gene TRBJ2-7; TRBD1 is a possible D gene (6 bases). The closer fit of TRBJ2-5 to the DNA end suggests the J call may be wrong. The CDR3 loop spans 14 amino acids. This CDR3 reads CASRPADSRETQYF. DNA of the CDR3: TGTGCCAGCAGACCCGCGGACAGTCGGGAGACCCAGTACTTC.

This clonotype has only a few counts. The V gene is TRBV4-3, the J gene TRBJ2-1; 10 bases agree with TRBD2. Germline lookup yields CDR1 LGHNA and CDR2 YSLEER. The CDR3 has 16 residues. Trimming at V came to 1 base and at J to 5 bases, leaving 5 bases not matched to a gene. The CDR3 region is CASSQGTGTSDNEQFF. DNA of the CDR3: TGCGCCAGCAGCCAAGGCACCGGGACTAGCGACAATGAGCAGTTCTTC.

This clonotype was counted between two and nine times. This chain joins TRBV2 and TRBJ2-3; 10 bases align to TRBD2. The CDR3 consists of 15 residues. Germline values: CDR1 SNHLY, CDR2 FYNNEI. J was trimmed by 2 bases and V by 7 bases; bases with no gene match: 6. Here the CDR3 DNA reads TGTGCCAGCAAACTAGCGGGAACATTCACAGATACGCAGTATTTT. This codes for CASKLAGTFTDTQYF.

This clonotype has ten or more counts. The V and J genes are TRBV9 and TRBJ2-5; tentatively, D is TRBD1 or TRBD2 (5 bases each). The V gene's germline CDR1 is SGDLS and CDR2 YYNGEE. The CDR3 covers 15 residues. V was cut by 0 bases and J by 2 bases, with 11 bases left in between. In DNA form, the CDR3 reads TGTGCCAGCAGCGTAGCTCTTGGGGGTCAAGAGACCCAGTACTTC. Translation: CASSVALGGQETQYF. The whole variable domain, remainder taken from reference TRBV9 and TRBJ2-5, is DSGVTQTPKHLITATGQRVTLRCSPRSGDLSVYWYQQSLDQGLQFLIQYYNGEERAKGNILERFSAQQFPDLHSELNLSSLELGDSALYFCASSVALGGQETQYFGPGTRLLVL.

The V and J genes are TRBV29-1 and TRBJ2-3, with D unclear. The CDR3 is made up of 10 amino acids. V was clipped by 5 bases and J by 4 bases, with 4 bases between them. The germline CDR1 and CDR2 sequences are SQVTM and ANQGSEA. The CDR3 nucleotides read TGCAGCGTTCGCCCAGATACGCAGTATTTT. It yields the protein CSVRPDTQYF.

As DNA, the CDR3 is TGCAGTGCTGGCGGGACGGTCAATGAGCAGTTCTTC. Amino acids: CSAGGTVNEQFF. The chain uses TRBV20-1 and TRBJ2-1, with D perhaps TRBD2 (6 bases). The V gene lost 5 bases and the J gene lost 6 bases, with 11 bases spanning the gap. The CDR3 is made up of 12 amino acids. Germline V CDR1 and CDR2: DFQATT, SNEGSKA (reference sequence).

The V and J genes are TRBV7-2 and TRBJ2-4, with 11 bases fitting TRBD2. The J call may be in error: the DNA end matches TRBJ2-5 better. The CDR3 runs to 16 residues. CDR1 and CDR2 (germline): SGHTA, FQGNSA. The CDR3 bases are TGTGCCAGCAGCCCAGAGGCTAGCGGGGGGCAAGAGACCCAGTACTTC. Encoded protein: CASSPEASGGQETQYF.

Concerning this clonotype itself: A junction end diverges from the germline sequence, so it may reflect a read error. V and J are TRBV14 and TRBJ1-1; unclear D gene. The germline V gene encodes CDR1 SGHDN and CDR2 FVKESK. The CDR3 sequence is 15 residues long. This CDR3 is CASSQSLGRASEAFF. The CDR3 DNA reads as TGCGCCAGCAGCCAGTCGTTGGGGAGGGCGTCTGAAGCTTTCTTT.

This clonotype appeared once. This sequence joins TRBV3-1 and TRBJ2-1; 11 nucleotides match TRBD1. The CDR3 spans 15 residues. Germline V gene sequence: CDR1 LGHDT, CDR2 YNNKEL (reference sequence). With V trimmed by 5 bases and J by 9 bases, 9 bases remained unmatched. CDR3 coding DNA: TGTGCCAGCAGCTTTACCGGGACAGGGGGTATTGAGCAGTTCTTC. Its protein product is CASSFTGTGGIEQFF.

This chain uses TRBV29-1 with TRBJ1-5; D not resolved. V lost 5 bases to trimming and J lost 0 bases, with 8 bases between them. Germline V lookup: CDR1 SQVTM, CDR2 ANQGSEA. The CDR3 contains 13 residues. The CDR3 loop is CSVQRDSNQPQHF. As DNA, the CDR3 is TGCAGCGTTCAGCGTGATAGCAATCAGCCCCAGCATTTT.

This clonotype was observed a few times. A read error may produce the germline difference seen at one junction end. The chain links TRBV7-2 to TRBJ2-1; 11 bases map to TRBD2. This CDR3 contains 15 residues. Germline V gives CDR1 SGHTA, CDR2 FQGNSA. Written as DNA, the CDR3 is TGTGCTAGCAGCTTAACTAGCGGGAGTATCGGTGAGCAGTTCTTC. Translation gives CASSLTSGSIGEQFF.

At least ten counts were recorded for this clonotype. This sequence joins TRBV6-5 and TRBJ2-5; D unresolved. The CDR3 runs to 12 residues. The V end lost 2 bases, the J end lost 5 bases, and 6 bases lay between the germline ends. The germline gives CDR1 MNHEY, CDR2 SVGAGI. The CDR3 protein is CASSYGWETQYF. CDR3 bases: TGTGCCAGCAGTTACGGGTGGGAGACCCAGTACTTC.

This clonotype has only a few counts. This sequence joins TRBV5-1 and TRBJ2-1; TRBD1 matches 9 bases. The J segment lost 7 bases and the V segment lost 6 bases, leaving 8 bases of the junction unmatched. CDR3 size: 14 residues. From germline, CDR1 is SGHRS and CDR2 YFSETQ. CDR3 DNA sequence: TGCGCCAGCACCAACCCGACAGGGGGGAATGAGCAGTTCTTC. This encodes CASTNPTGGNEQFF.